This is a list of T cell receptor beta chains from one sample in a study of human T cells and chemical hapten exposure. MiXCR, applied by TCRdb to the RACE reads, yields one record per CDR3 protein. There are about 120,000 distinct CDR3 sequences in the sample; around an eighth occur only once, and approximately 2.8% lies in the top ten. Sequencing was performed on whole blood, taken in connection with sensitization to the hapten diphenylcyclopropenone (DPC). The receptors here all came from a young woman with alopecia areata. Some clones in this sample may be carry-over from other donors' samples. CDR3s include the opening cysteine and the closing phenylalanine or tryptophan. A D gene is named only where the DNA matches it firmly. Rows give clone size only sometimes, using once, few, many, or a class for an expanded clone.

size: few
J: TRBJ2-5
D: TRBD2
V: TRBV20-1
CDR3: CSARRLAYQETQYF
DNA: TGCAGTGCCCGAAGACTAGCGTACCAAGAGACCCAGTACTTC

size: many
J: TRBJ1-1
D: TRBD1
V: TRBV29-1
CDR3: CSTRTGLNTEAFF
DNA: TGCAGCACGAGGACAGGCCTGAACACTGAAGCTTTCTTT

size: NA
J: TRBJ1-1
D: NA
V: TRBV7-9
CDR3: CASSRRHGSNTEAFF
DNA: TGTGCCAGCAGTCGCCGACATGGGTCGAACACTGAAGCTTTCTTT

size: many
J: TRBJ1-6
D: TRBD1
V: TRBV7-6
CDR3: CASSLVPGQGDSPLHF
DNA: TGTGCCAGCAGCTTAGTCCCGGGACAGGGGGATTCACCCCTCCACTTT

size: NA
J: TRBJ2-3
D: NA
V: TRBV14
CDR3: CASSLSGIGTDTQYF
DNA: TGTGCCAGCAGCCTATCCGGGATTGGCACAGATACGCAGTATTTT

size: NA
J: TRBJ2-4
D: NA
V: TRBV27
CDR3: CASSSSGTAKNIQYF
DNA: TGTGCCAGCAGTTCGTCCGGGACAGCCAAAAACATTCAGTACTTC

size: few
J: TRBJ2-7
D: NA
V: TRBV4-2
CDR3: CASSQGPRPDYEQYF
DNA: TGTGCCAGCAGCCAAGGACCCAGGCCGGACTACGAGCAGTACTTC

size: few
J: TRBJ2-3
D: TRBD2
V: TRBV12-3/TRBV12-4
CDR3: CASSYPGLALTADTQYF
DNA: TGTGCCAGCAGTTATCCGGGACTAGCGCTTACTGCAGATACGCAGTATTTT

size: many
J: TRBJ2-1
D: NA
V: TRBV20-1
CDR3: CSASDYSYNEQFF
DNA: TGCAGTGCTTCGGACTACTCCTACAATGAGCAGTTCTTC

size: few
J: TRBJ1-1
D: NA
V: TRBV7-2
CDR3: CASSFRRNTEAFF
DNA: TGTGCCAGCAGCTTTCGCAGGAACACTGAAGCTTTCTTT

size: many
J: TRBJ2-5
D: NA
V: TRBV28
CDR3: CASSLETQYF
DNA: TGTGCCAGCAGTTTGGAGACCCAGTACTTC

size: many
J: TRBJ1-1
D: NA
V: TRBV5-5
CDR3: CASSFQPTTEAFF
DNA: TGTGCCAGCAGCTTCCAGCCAACCACTGAAGCTTTCTTT

size: NA
J: TRBJ2-6
D: NA
V: TRBV6-2/TRBV6-3
CDR3: CASRNRKLSGSGANVLTF
DNA: TGTGCCAGCAGAAACAGGAAACTCTCGGGATCCGGGGCCAACGTCCTGACTTTC

size: NA
J: TRBJ2-7
D: NA
V: TRBV9
CDR3: CASSVARDNQYF
DNA: TGTGCCAGCAGCGTAGCTCGTGACAATCAGTACTTC

size: NA
J: TRBJ1-5
D: NA
V: TRBV28
CDR3: CASRPGRGQPQHF
DNA: TGTGCCAGCAGACCAGGGAGGGGGCAGCCCCAGCATTTT

size: many
J: TRBJ2-5
D: TRBD2
V: TRBV3-1
CDR3: CASSPAPLRASGGIRTSETQYF
DNA: TGTGCCAGCAGCCCCGCACCTTTGCGCGCTAGCGGGGGGATCAGGACGTCCGAGACCCAGTACTTC